This is a list of T cell receptor beta chains from one sample in a study of human T cells and chemical hapten exposure. TCRdb called the RACE reads again in MiXCR, with one record for every CDR3 protein. The profile shows tens of thousands of distinct CDR3 sequences, about 8.8% of them singletons. The source material was whole blood. These receptors were obtained from a female donor in good health. Some clones in this sample may be carry-over from other donors' samples. Each CDR3 is given with its conserved first and last residue. Fields, in order: J gene, D gene, V gene, clone size, CDR3 DNA, CDR3 protein. The D gene is left open where the match is weak. Where a row states a size, it is once, few, many or the class of an expanded clone; other rows omit it.

J gene: TRBJ1-1; D gene: -; V gene: TRBV27; clone size: -; CDR3 DNA: TGTGCCAGCCAAGGTCACGGTCCGACTGAAGCTTTCTTT; CDR3 protein: CASQGHGPTEAFF
J gene: TRBJ2-7; D gene: TRBD2; V gene: TRBV2; clone size: many; CDR3 DNA: TGTGCCAGCAGTGGGACTAGCGGGACCCTGGGGTCCTACGAGCAGTACTTC; CDR3 protein: CASSGTSGTLGSYEQYF
J gene: TRBJ1-1; D gene: TRBD1; V gene: TRBV28; clone size: many; CDR3 DNA: TGTGCCAGCACCGAGACAGGGAGAGCTTTCTTT; CDR3 protein: CASTETGRAFF
J gene: TRBJ2-1; D gene: TRBD2; V gene: TRBV9; clone size: many; CDR3 DNA: TGTGCCAGCAGCGTATACCCCGGCGGGAGTATATATGAGCAGTTCTTC; CDR3 protein: CASSVYPGGSIYEQFF
J gene: TRBJ2-4; D gene: TRBD2; V gene: TRBV12-3/TRBV12-4; clone size: -; CDR3 DNA: TGTGCCAGCAGTCCCCGACTAGCGGCCCTAGCCAAAAACATTCAGTACTTC; CDR3 protein: CASSPRLAALAKNIQYF
J gene: TRBJ1-2; D gene: -; V gene: TRBV6-6; clone size: -; CDR3 DNA: TGTGCCAGCAGTTACTTCTGGGAGACTAACTATGGCTACACCTTC; CDR3 protein: CASSYFWETNYGYTF
J gene: TRBJ2-7; D gene: -; V gene: TRBV28; clone size: many; CDR3 DNA: TGTGCCAGCAGTTTAGCGGTACCGCCCAACGAGCAGTACTTC; CDR3 protein: CASSLAVPPNEQYF
J gene: TRBJ2-5; D gene: -; V gene: TRBV20-1; clone size: -; CDR3 DNA: TGCAGTGCCCAACCCCTTTTGAGTGGAGAGACCCAGTACTTC; CDR3 protein: CSAQPLLSGETQYF
J gene: TRBJ2-1; D gene: TRBD2; V gene: TRBV30; clone size: -; CDR3 DNA: TGTGCCTGGAGTGTGCCAGCGGGGTACAATGAGCAGTTCTTC; CDR3 protein: CAWSVPAGYNEQFF
J gene: TRBJ2-1; D gene: TRBD1; V gene: TRBV7-9; clone size: few; CDR3 DNA: TGTGCCAGCAGTACCGACAGGGGACCCTCCTACAATGAGCAGTTCTTC; CDR3 protein: CASSTDRGPSYNEQFF
J gene: TRBJ2-1; D gene: -; V gene: TRBV29-1; clone size: few; CDR3 DNA: TGCAGCGTTGAAACTGGTCTTTACAATGAGCAGTTCTTC; CDR3 protein: CSVETGLYNEQFF
J gene: TRBJ2-7; D gene: TRBD1; V gene: TRBV28; clone size: -; CDR3 DNA: TGTGCCAGCAGACTCCCCGGGACAGGGGACGAGCAGTACTTC; CDR3 protein: CASRLPGTGDEQYF
J gene: TRBJ2-3; D gene: TRBD2; V gene: TRBV7-2; clone size: few; CDR3 DNA: TGTGCCAGCAGCTTAGGGACTAGCGGGAGGACAGATACGCAGTATTTT; CDR3 protein: CASSLGTSGRTDTQYF
J gene: TRBJ2-3; D gene: -; V gene: TRBV6-4; clone size: few; CDR3 DNA: TGTGCCAGCAGTGACTCGAATTGGCCAGATACGCAGTATTTT; CDR3 protein: CASSDSNWPDTQYF
J gene: TRBJ2-3; D gene: -; V gene: TRBV28; clone size: many; CDR3 DNA: TGTGCCAGCAGTTTATCGGGAGCCACAGATACGCAGTATTTT; CDR3 protein: CASSLSGATDTQYF
J gene: TRBJ2-7; D gene: TRBD1; V gene: TRBV5-1; clone size: -; CDR3 DNA: TGCGCCAGCAGCCCAGCAACAGGGGGCTACGAGCAGTACTTC; CDR3 protein: CASSPATGGYEQYF
J gene: TRBJ2-7; D gene: TRBD2; V gene: TRBV12-3/TRBV12-4; clone size: -; CDR3 DNA: TGTGCCAGCAGTCGGACTAGTAAAGGTCACGAGCAGTACTTC; CDR3 protein: CASSRTSKGHEQYF